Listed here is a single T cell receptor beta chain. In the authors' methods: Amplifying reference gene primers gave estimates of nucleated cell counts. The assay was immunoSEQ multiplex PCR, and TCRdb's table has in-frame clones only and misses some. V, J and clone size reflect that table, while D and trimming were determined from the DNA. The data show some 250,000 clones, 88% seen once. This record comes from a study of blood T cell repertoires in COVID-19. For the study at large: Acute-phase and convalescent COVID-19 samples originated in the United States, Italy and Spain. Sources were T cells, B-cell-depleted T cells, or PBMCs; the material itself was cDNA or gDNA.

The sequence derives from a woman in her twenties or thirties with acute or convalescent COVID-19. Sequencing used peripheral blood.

The CDR3 sequence is CASSPRGLAGGQVEQFF. CDR3 coding DNA: TGTGCCAGTAGTCCAAGGGGACTAGCGGGAGGTCAGGTGGAGCAGTTCTTC. The V gene is TRBV19, the J gene TRBJ2-1, with 15 bases identical to TRBD2. CDR3 length equals 17 residues. With V trimmed by 5 bases and J by 10 bases, 12 bases remained unmatched. Germline V gene lookup returns CDR1 LNHDA and CDR2 SQIVND (reference sequence).